This TCR beta chain was captured in a study of T cells after posttransplantation cyclophosphamide. J gave up 4 bases and V 8 bases, and 6 bases lay outside the gene matches. This CDR3 spans 14 amino acids. Per the germline V gene, CDR1 is LNHNV and CDR2 is YYDKDF (reference sequence). This clone was recorded many times. Its target is not known. Whole-study findings and limits: TRB clonality was highly associated with recipient CMV seropositivity and reactivation. Later post-transplant blood repertoires were often dominated by donor CD8+ memory clones.

Only in-frame clones appear in the TCRdb table, and some are missing; sequencing was by immunoSEQ multiplex PCR. The table lists under 25,000 clones, with no singletons. The chain couples TRBV15 to TRBJ2-1, with TRBD2 matching 9 bases. The clonotype comes from a woman between 55 and 75 years old in good health, CMV-negative, and a related stem cell transplant donor. Specimen: PBMCs. CDR3 nucleotides: TGTGCCACCGGAAGGACTAGCGCGTACAATGAGCAGTTCTTC. This gives the protein CATGRTSAYNEQFF.